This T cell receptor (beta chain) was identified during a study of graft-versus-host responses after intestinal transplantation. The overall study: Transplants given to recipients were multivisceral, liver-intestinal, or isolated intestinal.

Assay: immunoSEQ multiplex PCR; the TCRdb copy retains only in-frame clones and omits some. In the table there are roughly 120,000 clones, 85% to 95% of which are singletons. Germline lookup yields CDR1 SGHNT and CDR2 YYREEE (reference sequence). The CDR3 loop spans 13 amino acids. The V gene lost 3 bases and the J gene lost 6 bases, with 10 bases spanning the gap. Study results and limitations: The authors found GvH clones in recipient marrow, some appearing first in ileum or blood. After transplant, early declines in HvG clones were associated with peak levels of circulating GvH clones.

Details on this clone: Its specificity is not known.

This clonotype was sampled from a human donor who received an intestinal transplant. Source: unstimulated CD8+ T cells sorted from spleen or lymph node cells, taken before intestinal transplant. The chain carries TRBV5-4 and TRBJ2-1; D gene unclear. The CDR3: CASSSSLANEQFF. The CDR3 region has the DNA TGTGCCAGCAGCTCCTCTCTGGCCAATGAGCAGTTCTTC.